This TCR beta chain emerged from a study of brain T cells in children with intractable seizures. The CDR3 length is 13 residues. The J segment lost 1 base and the V segment lost 7 bases, leaving 6 bases of the junction unmatched. Germline lookup yields CDR1 SQVTM and CDR2 ANQGSEA. Regarding time point: blood from clinic visit 5 months post-surgery; TSC patient then seizure free. The sequenced cases were selected for having the highest brain T cell transcript signatures. Patients received at least one anti-epileptic drug before surgery. Measured with immunoSEQ multiplex PCR; TCRdb has only the in-frame clones, and not every one. The sample yields around 340,000 clones, 93% seen once.

This chain uses TRBV29-1 with TRBJ1-1; 7 bases are shared with TRBD1. The sequencing here drew on peripheral blood, taken 4 to 5 months after surgery. The source is a boy less than two years old with tuberous sclerosis and intractable seizures. The chain's CDR3 is CSAQQGRNTEAFF. The CDR3 DNA reads TGCAGCGCACAACAGGGGCGGAACACTGAAGCTTTCTTT.